This T cell receptor beta chain appears in the sequencing data of a study of T cell changes during pregnancy in multiple sclerosis. After removal of 2 bases from V and 4 bases from J, the junction contained 6 bases not matched to a gene. Germline CDR1 and CDR2: MNHEY and SVGAGI. This CDR3 has 15 amino acids. Only in-frame clones appear in the TCRdb table, and some are missing; sequencing was by immunoSEQ multiplex PCR. The sample contains about 46,000 clones, around 93% of which appear only once. This specimen consisted of CD8+ T cells from peripheral blood mononuclear cells, obtained in the first trimester of pregnancy. The J gene is TRBJ2-5, the V gene TRBV6-5; 8 bases match TRBD2. This TCR was sampled from a female donor with multiple sclerosis, enrolled in a pregnancy study. For the CDR3, the DNA is TGTGCCAGCAGTTACGGGTCGGGAGGGGGAGAGACCCAGTACTTC. Protein sequence: CASSYGSGGGETQYF.